A selection of T cell receptor beta chains follows, all from one sample in a study of blood T cell repertoires in COVID-19. The repertoire was sequenced with immunoSEQ multiplex PCR; TCRdb's copy has only in-frame clones and lacks some. In the table there are about 200,000 clones, 65% to 85% of which are singletons. The specimen was PBMCs or T cells enriched from blood (not recorded which). These receptors all come from a woman aged 25 to 39 who had been exposed to COVID-19. The CDR3 runs from the conserved cysteine through the conserved F or W. The D gene is left open where the match is weak. The size entry is marked missing in some rows and otherwise reads once, few, many or a size class.

d_call	v_call	j_call	clone_size	cdr3_nt	cdr3_aa
TRBD1	TRBV5-1	TRBJ1-1	-	TGCGCCAGCAGCATCAGGGGGGATCTGACTGAAGCTTTCTTT	CASSIRGDLTEAFF
TRBD1	TRBV27	TRBJ2-7	few	TGTGCCAGCAGTCTTCAGGGGGCGGGGTCCTACGAGCAGTACTTC	CASSLQGAGSYEQYF
-	TRBV7-2	TRBJ1-1	-	TGTGCCAGCAGCTATATGCAGGCAGGGGTTACTGAAGCTTTCTTT	CASSYMQAGVTEAFF
TRBD1	TRBV24-1	TRBJ2-1	-	TGTGCCACCAGTGATCCACAGGGGTTGGAGCAGTTCTTC	CATSDPQGLEQFF
-	TRBV6-2/TRBV6-3	TRBJ1-1	once	TGTGCCAGCAGTCTCCTCACTGAAGCTTTCTTT	CASSLLTEAFF
-	TRBV9	TRBJ2-3	-	TGTGCCAGCGCGCCGGGGGATGGGGCAGATACGCAGTATTTT	CASAPGDGADTQYF
-	TRBV5-8	TRBJ2-5	-	TGTGCCAGCAGCTTGGGTAGGCAGGGGAGAGAGACCCAGTACTTC	CASSLGRQGRETQYF
TRBD1	TRBV5-1	TRBJ1-2	-	TGCGCCAGCAGCTTGGCGGGGGACAGTTTCTATGGCTACACCTTC	CASSLAGDSFYGYTF
-	TRBV30	TRBJ2-7	-	TGTGCCTGGATCCGTAGCTCCTACGAGCAGTACTTC	CAWIRSSYEQYF
-	TRBV9	TRBJ2-1	once	TGTGCCAGCAGCGTGGGGGCAAACCCAGATGAGCAGTTCTTC	CASSVGANPDEQFF
-	TRBV9	TRBJ1-3	-	TGTGCCAGCGGTGTTTCGAGGGAGAACTCTGGAAACACCATATATTTT	CASGVSRENSGNTIYF
TRBD1	TRBV30	TRBJ1-5	-	TGTGCCTGGAGTCCCGTAGACAGGGGAAGCAATCAGCCCCAGCATTTT	CAWSPVDRGSNQPQHF
TRBD1	TRBV7-2	TRBJ1-5	-	TGTGCCAGCAGCCAGGGACAGCTTCAGCCCCAGCATTTT	CASSQGQLQPQHF
-	TRBV12-5	TRBJ2-3	-	TGTGCTAGTGTTAAAGACTCCGGAACAGATACGCAGTATTTT	CASVKDSGTDTQYF
-	TRBV6-1	TRBJ1-5	-	TGTGCCAGCAGTGAAATACAGCCCCAGCATTTT	CASSEIQPQHF
-	TRBV7-9	TRBJ1-2	-	TGTGCCAGCAGCTCTCGCCCAGGGTACTATGGCTACACCTTC	CASSSRPGYYGYTF
-	TRBV19	TRBJ1-1	-	TGTGCCAGTAGTTATCAGTATAACACTGAAGCTTTCTTT	CASSYQYNTEAFF
-	TRBV19	TRBJ1-5	-	TGTGCCAGTAGTCTTCCCGGGAGCAATCAGCCCCAGCATTTT	CASSLPGSNQPQHF
TRBD1	TRBV11-1	TRBJ1-2	-	TGTGCCAGCAGCCCTGACCGGACAGGAAATGGCTACACCTTC	CASSPDRTGNGYTF
-	TRBV4-1	TRBJ1-2	-	TGCGCCAGCAGGGAAGGACACCTTGACTATGGCTACACCTTC	CASREGHLDYGYTF
-	TRBV18	TRBJ1-2	-	TGTGCCAGCTCACCAAAATATGGACAGATGAACTATGGCTACACCTTC	CASSPKYGQMNYGYTF
-	TRBV6-5	TRBJ2-7	-	TGTGCCAGCAAGTATGACAGCTACGAGCAGTACTTC	CASKYDSYEQYF
TRBD1	TRBV10-3	TRBJ1-1	-	TGTGCCATACAGGGGGCCGGCACTGAAGCTTTCTTT	CAIQGAGTEAFF
-	TRBV19	TRBJ1-1	-	TGTGCCAGTAGGGTACTGATGAACACTGAAGCTTTCTTT	CASRVLMNTEAFF
-	TRBV27	TRBJ1-3	-	TGTGCCAGCGGGAGGACTGGAACTGGAAACACCATATATTTT	CASGRTGTGNTIYF
-	TRBV7-9	TRBJ1-6	-	TGTGCCAGCACCTACGGACTGAATTCACCCCTCCACTTT	CASTYGLNSPLHF
TRBD1	TRBV27	TRBJ1-1	-	TGTGCCAGCAGTTTTCCCGGACAGGGACGAGCTTTCTTT	CASSFPGQGRAFF
-	TRBV2	TRBJ2-3	-	TGTGCCAGCAGTGTCGGCGGTACGCAGTATTTT	CASSVGGTQYF
-	TRBV4-3	TRBJ1-4	once	TGCGCCAGCAGCGGACAGCGAGGGTCTGATGAAAAACTGTTTTTT	CASSGQRGSDEKLFF
-	TRBV7-9	TRBJ2-7	-	TGTGCCAGCAGCTTAGACGGCGAGCAGTACTTC	CASSLDGEQYF
-	TRBV21-1	TRBJ2-7	-	TGTGCCAGCAGCTCCTGGTCTAGCGGCTCCTCCTACGAGCAGTACTTC	CASSSWSSGSSYEQYF
-	TRBV2	TRBJ1-5	-	TGTGCCAGCAGTGAAACCGTCGCGGGCAATCAGCCCCAGCATTTT	CASSETVAGNQPQHF
-	TRBV29-1	TRBJ1-5	-	TGCAGCGTTGTTCCTTTCACAGGCCCGAATCAGCCCCAGCATTTT	CSVVPFTGPNQPQHF
TRBD1	TRBV4-3	TRBJ1-4	-	TGCGCCAGCAGCTTATCGGGACAGGGGAATGAAAAACTGTTTTTT	CASSLSGQGNEKLFF
-	TRBV4-1	TRBJ2-7	few	TGCGCCAGCAGCCAAGCTCCCGGACGGGGCGAGCAGTACTTC	CASSQAPGRGEQYF
-	TRBV19	TRBJ1-6	-	TGTGCCAGTACCGACAGGTCAAGCTCCTATAATTCACCCCTCCACTTT	CASTDRSSSYNSPLHF
-	TRBV27	TRBJ2-1	-	TGTGCCAGCAGCCCGGGGATAGCACGGGGGTCTCAGTTCTTC	CASSPGIARGSQFF
-	TRBV12-3/TRBV12-4	TRBJ1-2	-	TGTGCCAGCACCCTTAGCGGGGGCTACACCTTC	CASTLSGGYTF
TRBD1	TRBV2	TRBJ2-5	-	TGTGCCAGCGGAGCGAGGGACAGGGATGGGACCCAGTACTTC	CASGARDRDGTQYF
TRBD2	TRBV4-1	TRBJ2-1	-	TGCGCCAGCAGCCAAGTCGTGACGGAGCGGGGCAATGAGCAGTTCTTC	CASSQVVTERGNEQFF